The rows below give T cell receptor beta chains drawn from one sample of a study of blood T cells in healthy people across ages. TCRdb re-analysed the 5' RACE reads in MiXCR, keeping a single row per CDR3 protein. This repertoire shows around 1,900,000 distinct CDR3 sequences, around 40% found once; its top ten account for 23%. Sequencing input: blood. The receptor source for this set is a human donor in good health. CDR3s include the opening cysteine and the closing phenylalanine or tryptophan. A D gene is named only where the DNA matches it firmly. Clone size is given for some rows only: seen once, a few or many times, or a class if the clone is expanded.

NA	NA	TRBV6-1	TRBJ2-1	TGTGCCAGCAGTGAATATATTGCCACTCCTAAGTACAATGAGCAGTTCTTC	CASSEYIATPKYNEQFF
many	NA	TRBV7-9	TRBJ1-2	TGTGCCAGCAGCTGGACCGTAGCTAACTATGGCTACACCTTC	CASSWTVANYGYTF
NA	NA	TRBV5-1	TRBJ1-1	TGCGCCAGCAGCCCCCTAAGCCATGAAGCCCATGAAGCTTTCTTT	CASSPLSHEAHEAFF
NA	NA	TRBV9	TRBJ2-1	TGTGCCAGCAGCGCGTATGGGCGATACAATGAGCAGTTCTTC	CASSAYGRYNEQFF
few	NA	TRBV4-3	TRBJ2-3	TGCGCCAGCAGCCAAGCCCCCGGTTCAGATACGCAGTATTTT	CASSQAPGSDTQYF
few	NA	TRBV4-3	TRBJ2-3	TGCGCCAGCAGCCAAGGCGTCCCCAGAACACCAGATACGCAGTATTTT	CASSQGVPRTPDTQYF
NA	TRBD2	TRBV7-3	TRBJ2-5	TGTGCCAGCAGCTCCTTAGCGGGGGGGCGGAGAGAGACCCAGTACTTC	CASSSLAGGRRETQYF
NA	NA	TRBV27	TRBJ2-5	TGTGCCAGCAGTCCAATACACTCTGACAGTGGTCAAGAGACCCAGTACTTC	CASSPIHSDSGQETQYF
few	NA	TRBV12-3/TRBV12-4	TRBJ2-3	TGTGCCAGCAGTCTAGAACAGGGAAACCCTAGCACAGATACGCAGTATTTT	CASSLEQGNPSTDTQYF
few	NA	TRBV20-1	TRBJ1-2	TGCAGTGCTAGACCGGTGTCGGGCTATGGCTACACCTTC	CSARPVSGYGYTF
NA	NA	TRBV20-1	TRBJ1-2	TGCAGTGCCATATCGGGGGGGGATAAATATGGCTACACCTTC	CSAISGGDKYGYTF
NA	NA	TRBV7-2	TRBJ2-7	TGTGCCAGCAGCCCACAGGGTGGGGGATCCTACGAGCAGTACTTC	CASSPQGGGSYEQYF
few	TRBD2	TRBV27	TRBJ2-5	TGTGCCAGCAGTAAACTAGCGGGGAAGGTGGAGACCCAGTACTTC	CASSKLAGKVETQYF
few	TRBD1	TRBV6-4	TRBJ2-3	TGTGCCAGCAGCGAAGGGACAGGGGGCACAGATACGCAGTATTTT	CASSEGTGGTDTQYF
many	TRBD1	TRBV12-3/TRBV12-4	TRBJ1-2	TGTGCCAGCAGCCGGGACAGGGTGTATGGCTACACCTTC	CASSRDRVYGYTF
few	TRBD2	TRBV20-1	TRBJ2-7	TGCAGTGCAATGAGCGGGGGAACCCTCTACGAGCAGTACTTC	CSAMSGGTLYEQYF
NA	NA	TRBV5-1	TRBJ2-7	TGCGCCAGCAGCTTTAGGGGGAACTACGAGCAGTACTTC	CASSFRGNYEQYF
few	TRBD2	TRBV7-2	TRBJ2-5	TGTGCCAGTAGGACTAGCGGGGGGGCAAGATTCGACGAGACCCAGTACTTC	CASRTSGGARFDETQYF
NA	NA	TRBV7-8	TRBJ2-1	TGTGCCAGCAACTTAAGCCTTACTAGAGGTGAGCAGTTCTTC	CASNLSLTRGEQFF
few	NA	TRBV18	TRBJ1-5	TGTGCCAGCTCTTCTAGTTATAGCAATCAGCCCCAGCATTTT	CASSSSYSNQPQHF
NA	NA	TRBV11-3	TRBJ2-3	TGTGCCAGCAGCCCAACCGTCCAGGGCCCCACAGATACGCAGTATTTT	CASSPTVQGPTDTQYF
NA	NA	TRBV9	TRBJ2-5	TGTGCCAGCAGCGTAGTTGAGAATGAAGAGACCCAGTACTTC	CASSVVENEETQYF
few	NA	TRBV5-6	TRBJ2-7	TGTGCCAGCAGGAGCTCAGGATGGGCGATGAGCTCCTACGAGCAGTACTTC	CASRSSGWAMSSYEQYF
few	NA	TRBV4-1	TRBJ1-2	TGCGCCAGCAGCCAAGATTTGGGCAGGACATATGGCTACACCTTC	CASSQDLGRTYGYTF
few	NA	TRBV28	TRBJ1-2	TGTGCCAGCTGGGTCTATGGTGGCTACACCTTC	CASWVYGGYTF
few	NA	TRBV15	TRBJ2-7	TGTGCCACCAGCAGAGGTACAGGGAACGAGCAGTACTTC	CATSRGTGNEQYF
NA	TRBD2	TRBV4-2	TRBJ2-7	TGTGCCAGCAGCCTTACGACTAGCGGACCCTACGAGCAGTACTTC	CASSLTTSGPYEQYF
NA	TRBD2	TRBV20-1	TRBJ2-4	TGCAGTGCTAGTCGGGGGGGCAATAGCGACGAACAGTACTTC	CSASRGGNSDEQYF
few	NA	TRBV12-3/TRBV12-4	TRBJ1-2	TGTGCCAGCAGTTTTTCCCTGAATGGCTACACCTTC	CASSFSLNGYTF
once	NA	TRBV20-1	TRBJ2-3	TGCAGTGCTAGTCGAGACTCCCCGCGTTCGCAGTATTTT	CSASRDSPRSQYF
few	NA	TRBV7-8	TRBJ1-1	TGTGCCAGCAGCTACCCAGCCGCTGAAGCTTTCTTT	CASSYPAAEAFF
few	NA	TRBV12-3/TRBV12-4	TRBJ1-5	TGTGCCAGCAGTCACAGGGACGGGCAGCCCCAGCATTTT	CASSHRDGQPQHF
NA	NA	TRBV9	TRBJ2-1	TGTGCCAGCAGCGTAAATCCGGGGTACAATGAGCAGTTCTTC	CASSVNPGYNEQFF
few	NA	TRBV7-6	TRBJ2-7	TGTGCCAGCAGCTTAGACACCGGGACACCGTACGAGCAGTACTTC	CASSLDTGTPYEQYF
NA	TRBD1	TRBV28	TRBJ1-5	TGTGCTGGACAGGGGGCCAATCAGCCCCAGCATTTT	CAGQGANQPQHF
NA	NA	TRBV11-2	TRBJ2-5	TGTGCCAGCAGATGGACGGGCAGGATTCAAGAGACCCAGTACTTC	CASRWTGRIQETQYF
NA	NA	TRBV7-6	TRBJ2-1	TGTGCCAGCAGTCCCGACCCATCAAGCTCCTACAATGAGCAGTTCTTC	CASSPDPSSSYNEQFF
few	TRBD1	TRBV25-1	TRBJ1-1	TGTGCCAGCAGTGAATACGGGGGACAGGGAGTGGGAGCTTTCTTT	CASSEYGGQGVGAFF
NA	TRBD1	TRBV20-1	TRBJ2-7	TGCAGTGCTAGAGGGGGGACAGGACAGGGGTACGAGCAGTACTTC	CSARGGTGQGYEQYF
NA	NA	TRBV20-1	TRBJ2-7	TGCAGTGCTAGAGATCCGCGGAGCGTGGATAACTACGAGCAGTACTTC	CSARDPRSVDNYEQYF
NA	TRBD2	TRBV3-1	TRBJ2-3	TGTGCCAGCAGCCAAGGAGCGGGGGGGCCAGGTACGCAGTATTTT	CASSQGAGGPGTQYF
few	TRBD1	TRBV6-1	TRBJ2-1	TGTGCCAGCACCCGCTCGATCGACAGGGGTTCCTACAATGAGCAGTTCTTC	CASTRSIDRGSYNEQFF
few	NA	TRBV5-1	TRBJ2-7	TGCGCCAGCAGCCATTACCCCGAGGGACACCTGGGAAACGAGCAGTACTTC	CASSHYPEGHLGNEQYF
few	NA	TRBV5-1	TRBJ2-1	TGCGCCAGCAGCCCTTCTAGCCATGAGCAGTTCTTC	CASSPSSHEQFF